This TCR beta chain stems from a study of T cells in Graves' hyperthyroidism and ophthalmopathy. Template material for amplifying TCR beta CDR3 regions consisted of RNA transcripts. First-round RT-PCR targeting the TCR CDR3 was performed with the HTBI primer set. TCRdb reprocessed the multiplex PCR reads with MiXCR, giving one entry per CDR3 protein. The sample lists a few hundred thousand distinct CDR3 sequences; roughly an eighth were seen once. Study-level results: Ophthalmopathy was separated from stable hyperthyroidism by a 13 V-J model.

V lost 3 bases and J lost 7; bases outside the gene matches: 8. The CDR3 runs to 15 residues. This clonotype was seen many times. The antigen is not known. Diagnosis of hyperthyroidism was new in patients aged 18 to 65, and its duration was under 2 months. Orbital computed tomography, thyroid ultrasound, serum thyroxine and TRAb, and clinical symptoms together informed the diagnoses. Specimen: blood. The chain employs TRBV12-3 or TRBV12-4 and TRBJ2-1; TRBD2 matches 8 bases. The TCR comes from a woman aged 18-29 years with Graves' hyperthyroidism. CDR3 amino acids: CASSFALAGGNEQFF. The DNA for the CDR3 is TGTGCCAGCAGTTTCGCCCTAGCGGGTGGAAATGAGCAGTTCTTC.